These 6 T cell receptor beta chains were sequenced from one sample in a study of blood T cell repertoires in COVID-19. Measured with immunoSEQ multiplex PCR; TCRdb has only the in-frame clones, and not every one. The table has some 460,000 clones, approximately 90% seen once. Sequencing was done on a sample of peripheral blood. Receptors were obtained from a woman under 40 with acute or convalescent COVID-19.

For the CDR3, the DNA is TGTGCCAGCAGTTATAAGAGGTTGAGCTCCTATAATTCACCCCTCCACTTT. This translates into CASSYKRLSSYNSPLHF. The chain couples TRBV28 to TRBJ1-6; the D is unclear. CDR3 length: 17 residues. The germline V gene encodes CDR1 MDHEN and CDR2 SYDVKM. V lost 4 bases, J lost 0 bases, and 13 bases lay in between.

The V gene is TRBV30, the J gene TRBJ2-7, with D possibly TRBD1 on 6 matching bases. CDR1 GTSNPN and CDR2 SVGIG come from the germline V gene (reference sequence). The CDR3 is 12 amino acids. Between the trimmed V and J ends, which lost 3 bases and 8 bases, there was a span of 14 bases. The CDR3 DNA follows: TGTGCCTGGAGCTCGACAGGTAATAAGCAGTACTTC. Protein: CAWSSTGNKQYF.

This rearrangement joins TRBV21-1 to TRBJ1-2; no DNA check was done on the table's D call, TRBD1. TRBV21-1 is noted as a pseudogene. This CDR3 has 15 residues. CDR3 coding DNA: TGTGCCAGCAGAATGATTGACAGGGGGGGCTATGGCTACACCTTC. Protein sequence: CASRMIDRGGYGYTF.

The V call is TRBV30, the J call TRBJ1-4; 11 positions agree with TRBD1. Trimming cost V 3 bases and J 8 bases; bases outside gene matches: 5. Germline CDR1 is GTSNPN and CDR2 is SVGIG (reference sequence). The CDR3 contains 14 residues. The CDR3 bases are TGTGCCTGGAGATCGGGACAGGGGGGGGAAAAACTGTTTTTT. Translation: CAWRSGQGGEKLFF.

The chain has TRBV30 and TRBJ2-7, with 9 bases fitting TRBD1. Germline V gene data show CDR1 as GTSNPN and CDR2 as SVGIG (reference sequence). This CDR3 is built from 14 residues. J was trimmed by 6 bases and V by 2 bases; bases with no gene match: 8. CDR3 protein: CAWSYETGGGEQYF. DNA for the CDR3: TGTGCCTGGAGTTATGAGACAGGGGGAGGCGAGCAGTACTTC.

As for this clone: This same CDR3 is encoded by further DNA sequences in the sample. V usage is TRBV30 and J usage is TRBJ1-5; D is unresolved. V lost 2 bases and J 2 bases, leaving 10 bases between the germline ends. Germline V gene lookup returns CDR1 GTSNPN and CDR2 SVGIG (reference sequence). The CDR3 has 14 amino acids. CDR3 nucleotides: TGTGCCTGGAGTAGAGGGTCGGGCAATCAGCCCCAGCATTTT. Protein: CAWSRGSGNQPQHF.